This TCR beta chain was identified in a study of T-cell memory formation after mild COVID-19. TCRdb re-analysed the 5' RACE reads in MiXCR, keeping a single row per CDR3 protein. The sample has under 450,000 distinct CDR3 sequences; under 25% are singletons. A note on this clonotype: Its antigen is still unknown.

Study-wide results and caveats: Contracting clones from day 15 to 85 had balanced CD4/CD8; later expanders favoured CD4+.

The sequence was obtained from an adult woman who had mild COVID-19 (a few samples of this study predate the infection). Cell type and time point are not known. The sequenced sample was PBMCs or a T cell subset sorted from them (not recorded which).

CDR3 amino acids: CASSVGGETQYF. CDR3 nucleotide sequence: TGCGCCAGCAGCGTCGGAGGGGAGACCCAGTACTTC. V is TRBV5-1 and J is TRBJ2-5, with D perhaps TRBD2 (6 bases). The CDR3 sequence is 12 residues long. V lost 4 bases and J lost 5, with 9 bases in between. Germline CDR1 reads SGHRS; CDR2 reads YFSETQ.